This T cell receptor (beta chain) appears in the sequencing data of a study of shared clonotypes between healthy human individuals. Some 30,000 T cell genomes (approximately 180 ng DNA) went into each sorted-subset replicate. The repertoire was sequenced with immunoSEQ multiplex PCR; TCRdb's copy has only in-frame clones and lacks some. The sample holds roughly 2.1 million clones, more than 85% seen once. This clone was picked up one time. Naive CD8 cells, CD45RO-negative and positively selected for CCR7, excluded terminally differentiated effector memory CD45RA+ cells. The CDR3 is 16 amino acids. Germline V gene data show CDR1 as SEHNR and CDR2 as FQNEAQ (reference sequence). Trimming took 1 base from V and 2 from J, leaving 14 bases between them.

J is TRBJ1-1 and V is TRBV7-9; D call uncertain. The source material was naive CD8+ T cells from PBMCs. The clonotype was recovered from a man aged 18 to 35 in good health. Some clones in this sample may be carry-over from other donors' samples. CDR3 in DNA: TGTGCCAGCAGCTTAGGAGAATTAACATTAAACACTGAAGCTTTCTTT. Its protein product is CASSLGELTLNTEAFF.